The present entry profiles one T cell receptor beta chain with its context. Its antigen is undetermined. These data originate in a study of Ad26.COV2.S vaccination and SARS-CoV-2 variants. General study results and limits: It was reported that spike-specific CD8+ and CD4+ T cell responses were substantially broad after vaccination.

Germline V gives CDR1 MNHEY, CDR2 SMNVEV (reference sequence). Losses at the gene ends were 6 bases for V and 4 bases for J; bases not matched to a gene: 21. The CDR3 length is 20 residues. Treatment indicated: some 20 received Ad26.COV2.S at low or high dose, single or two shots; about 5 received placebo; per-sample allocation not given. The study sampled participants on day 63 after the first vaccine or placebo injection. Donation came from an adult in Boston who was aged 18-55 years. Sequencing was performed with immunoSEQ multiplex PCR; in TCRdb, only in-frame clones are kept and a portion is missing. The sample includes approximately 480,000 clones, around 85% of them seen just once.

The sample was peripheral blood, taken in a trial of Ad26.COV2.S vaccine versus placebo. The chain couples TRBV27 to TRBJ2-2; 9 bases match TRBD2. The TCR was taken from a person aged 18-60 years who received the Ad26.COV2.S COVID-19 vaccine or a placebo. CDR3 nucleotides: TGTGCCAGCAGGCGGGTCCCAGTAGCGGGAGCCCTAGTGGGCACCGGGGAGCTGTTTTTT. Translation: CASRRVPVAGALVGTGELFF.